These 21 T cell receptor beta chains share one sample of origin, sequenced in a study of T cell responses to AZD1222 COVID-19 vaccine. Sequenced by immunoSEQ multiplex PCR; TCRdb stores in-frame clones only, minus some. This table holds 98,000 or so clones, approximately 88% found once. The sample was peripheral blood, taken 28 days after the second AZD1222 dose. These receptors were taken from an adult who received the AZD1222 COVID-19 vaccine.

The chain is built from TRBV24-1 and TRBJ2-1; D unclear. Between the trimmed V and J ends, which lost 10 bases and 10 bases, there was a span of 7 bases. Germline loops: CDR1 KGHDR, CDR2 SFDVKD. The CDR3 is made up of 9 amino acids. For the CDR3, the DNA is TGTGCCACACCACGGGAGCAGTTCTTC. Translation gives CATPREQFF.

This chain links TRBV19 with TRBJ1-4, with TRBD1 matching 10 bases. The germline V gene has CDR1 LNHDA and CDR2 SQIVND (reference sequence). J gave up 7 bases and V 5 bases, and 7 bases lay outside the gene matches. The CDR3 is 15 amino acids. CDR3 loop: CASSAPGQGSEKLFF. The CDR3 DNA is TGTGCCAGTAGTGCACCGGGACAGGGGTCTGAAAAACTGTTTTTT.

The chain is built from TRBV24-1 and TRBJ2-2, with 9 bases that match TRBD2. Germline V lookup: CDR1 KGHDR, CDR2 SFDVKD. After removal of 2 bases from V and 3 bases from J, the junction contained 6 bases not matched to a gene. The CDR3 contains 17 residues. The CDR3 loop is CATSDSLAGGDTGELFF. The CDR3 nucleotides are TGTGCCACCAGTGATTCCCTCGCGGGAGGGGACACCGGGGAGCTGTTTTTT.

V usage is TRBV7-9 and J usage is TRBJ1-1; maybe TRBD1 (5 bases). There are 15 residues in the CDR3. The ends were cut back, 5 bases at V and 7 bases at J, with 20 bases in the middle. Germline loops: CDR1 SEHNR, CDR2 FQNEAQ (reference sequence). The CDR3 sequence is CASSRLGGFGIEAFF. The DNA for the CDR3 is TGTGCCAGCAGCCGCCTGGGGGGTTTTGGGATTGAAGCTTTCTTT.

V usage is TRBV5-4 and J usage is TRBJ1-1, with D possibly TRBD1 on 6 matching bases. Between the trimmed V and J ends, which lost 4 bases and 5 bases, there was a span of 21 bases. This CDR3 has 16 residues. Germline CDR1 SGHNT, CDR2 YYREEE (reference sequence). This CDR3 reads CASSRDPGGAGTEAFF. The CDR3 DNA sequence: TGTGCCAGCAGCCGAGATCCGGGGGGCGCGGGGACTGAAGCTTTCTTT.

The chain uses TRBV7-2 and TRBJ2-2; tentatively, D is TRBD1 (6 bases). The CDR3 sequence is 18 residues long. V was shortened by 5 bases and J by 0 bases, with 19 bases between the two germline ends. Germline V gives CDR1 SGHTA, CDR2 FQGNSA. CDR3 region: CASSLTFSGATNTGELFF. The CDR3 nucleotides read TGTGCCAGCAGCCTGACCTTTTCAGGGGCCACGAACACCGGGGAGCTGTTTTTT.

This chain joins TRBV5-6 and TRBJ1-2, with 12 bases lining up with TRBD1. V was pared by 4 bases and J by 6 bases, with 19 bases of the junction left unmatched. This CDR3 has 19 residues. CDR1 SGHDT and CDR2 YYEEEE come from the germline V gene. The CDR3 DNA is TGTGCCAGCAGCCCCCCATCCGGGACAGGGGGCAGGGGGAAGAATGGCTACACCTTC. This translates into CASSPPSGTGGRGKNGYTF.

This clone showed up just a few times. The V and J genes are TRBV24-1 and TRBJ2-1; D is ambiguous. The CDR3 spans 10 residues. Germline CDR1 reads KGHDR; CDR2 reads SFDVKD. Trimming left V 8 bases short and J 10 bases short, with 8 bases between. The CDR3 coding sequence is TGTGCCACCAAGAGTCCGGAGCAGTTCTTC. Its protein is CATKSPEQFF.

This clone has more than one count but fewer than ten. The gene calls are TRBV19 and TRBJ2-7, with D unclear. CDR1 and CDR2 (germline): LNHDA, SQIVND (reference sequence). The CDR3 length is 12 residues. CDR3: CGRYSSSYEQYF. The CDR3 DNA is TGTGGTAGATATTCCTCCTCCTACGAGCAGTACTTC. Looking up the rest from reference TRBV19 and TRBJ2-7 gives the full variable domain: DGGITQSPKYLFRKEGQNVTLSCEQNLNHDAMYWYRQDPGQGLRLIYYSQIVNDFQKGDIAEGYSVSREKKESFPLTVTSAQKNPTAFYLCGRYSSSYEQYFGPGTRLTVT.

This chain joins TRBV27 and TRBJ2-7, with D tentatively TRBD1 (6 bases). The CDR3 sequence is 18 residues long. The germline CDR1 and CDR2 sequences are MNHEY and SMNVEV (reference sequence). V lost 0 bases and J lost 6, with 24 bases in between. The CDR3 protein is CASSLSSGEKGELGEQYF. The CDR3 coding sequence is TGTGCCAGCAGTTTATCGAGTGGGGAGAAGGGGGAGCTCGGCGAGCAGTACTTC.

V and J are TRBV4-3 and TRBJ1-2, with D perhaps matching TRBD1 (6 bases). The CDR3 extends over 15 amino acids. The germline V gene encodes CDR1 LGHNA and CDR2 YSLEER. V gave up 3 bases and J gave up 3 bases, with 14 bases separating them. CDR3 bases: TGCGCCAGCAGCCAGGGGACAACAGGGTACTATGGCTACACCTTC. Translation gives CASSQGTTGYYGYTF.

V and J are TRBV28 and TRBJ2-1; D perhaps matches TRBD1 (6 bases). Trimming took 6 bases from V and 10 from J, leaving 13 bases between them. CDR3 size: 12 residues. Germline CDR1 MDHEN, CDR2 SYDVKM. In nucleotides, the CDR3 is TGTGCCAGCAGCCCAATGGGGGCAGAGCAGTTCTTC. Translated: CASSPMGAEQFF.

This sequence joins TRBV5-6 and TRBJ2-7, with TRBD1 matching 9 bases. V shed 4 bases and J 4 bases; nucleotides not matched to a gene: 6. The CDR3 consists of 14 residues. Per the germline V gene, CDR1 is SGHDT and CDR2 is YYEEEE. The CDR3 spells CASSPGQGGYEQYF. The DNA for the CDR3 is TGTGCCAGCAGCCCGGGACAGGGAGGATACGAGCAGTACTTC.

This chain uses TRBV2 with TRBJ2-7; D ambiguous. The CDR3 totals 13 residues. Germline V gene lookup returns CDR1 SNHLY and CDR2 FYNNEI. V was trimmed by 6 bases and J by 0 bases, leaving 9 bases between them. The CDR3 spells CASRGPGSYEQYF. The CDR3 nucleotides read TGTGCCAGCAGAGGGCCGGGCTCCTACGAGCAGTACTTC.

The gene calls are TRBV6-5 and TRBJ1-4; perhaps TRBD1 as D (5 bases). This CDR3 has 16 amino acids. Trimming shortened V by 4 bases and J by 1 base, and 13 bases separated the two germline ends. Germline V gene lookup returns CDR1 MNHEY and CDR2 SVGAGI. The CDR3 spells CASSLEGRGTNEKLFF. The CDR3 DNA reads TGTGCCAGCAGTTTGGAGGGGCGCGGAACTAATGAAAAACTGTTTTTT.

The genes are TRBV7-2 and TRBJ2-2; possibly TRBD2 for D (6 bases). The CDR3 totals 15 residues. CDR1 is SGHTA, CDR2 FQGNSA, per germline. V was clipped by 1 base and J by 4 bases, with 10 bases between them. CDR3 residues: CASSLVGGITGELFF. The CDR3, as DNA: TGTGCCAGCAGCTTAGTTGGCGGGATCACCGGGGAGCTGTTTTTT.

As DNA, the CDR3 is TGCGCCAGCAGCCCAGCCCGGGGGCTAGCGGGAGTCCCTCTTAGGACCGGGGAGCTGTTTTTT. It encodes CASSPARGLAGVPLRTGELFF. This chain links TRBV5-1 with TRBJ2-2; 10 bases line up with TRBD2. The CDR3 is 21 amino acids. Germline V CDR1 and CDR2: SGHRS, YFSETQ. The J segment lost 5 bases and the V segment lost 4 bases, leaving 23 bases of the junction unmatched.

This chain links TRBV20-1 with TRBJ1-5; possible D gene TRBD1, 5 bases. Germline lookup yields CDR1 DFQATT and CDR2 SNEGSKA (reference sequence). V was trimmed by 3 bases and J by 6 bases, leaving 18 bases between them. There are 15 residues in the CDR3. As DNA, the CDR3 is TGCAGTGCTAGTACCGGGACGGGCATAGGTCAGCCCCAGCATTTT. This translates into CSASTGTGIGQPQHF.

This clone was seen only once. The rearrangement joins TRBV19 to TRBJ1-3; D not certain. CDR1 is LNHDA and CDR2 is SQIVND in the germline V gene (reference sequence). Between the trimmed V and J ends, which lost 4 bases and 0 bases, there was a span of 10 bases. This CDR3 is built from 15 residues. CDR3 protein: CASSTDRHSGNTIYF. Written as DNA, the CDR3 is TGTGCCAGTAGTACTGACCGACACTCTGGAAACACCATATATTTT.

The CDR3 loop is CSVDGNYGYTF. CDR3 bases: TGCAGCGTTGATGGGAACTATGGCTACACCTTC. The chain employs TRBV29-1 and TRBJ1-2; D is unresolved. Trimming took off 3 bases at V and 2 bases at J, with 4 bases between the two ends. This CDR3 comprises 11 residues. Germline CDR1 and CDR2: SQVTM and ANQGSEA.

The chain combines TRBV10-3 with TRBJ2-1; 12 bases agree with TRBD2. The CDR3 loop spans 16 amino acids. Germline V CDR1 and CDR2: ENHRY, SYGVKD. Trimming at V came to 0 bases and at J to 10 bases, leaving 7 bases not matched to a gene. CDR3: CAISESTSGGHREQFF. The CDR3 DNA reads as TGTGCCATCAGTGAGTCGACTAGCGGGGGTCACCGGGAGCAGTTCTTC.